The clone carrying this T cell receptor (beta chain) was seen more than once but under ten times. Antigen unknown. This sample is drawn from a study of T-cell memory formation after mild COVID-19. TCRdb reprocessed the 5' RACE reads with MiXCR, giving one entry per CDR3 protein. The sample lists around 180,000 distinct CDR3 sequences; approximately 16% were seen once. Germline-derived CDR1 and CDR2 are KGHSH and LQKENI. The length of the CDR3 is 14 residues. The ends lost 6 bases at V and 4 bases at J; junction bases unmatched: 6. Study-level points and caveats: The main location of contracting CD4+ clones was CM and EM, and that of contracting CD8+ clones was EMRA.

The clonotype originates from an adult woman who had mild COVID-19 (a few samples of this study predate the infection). Cell type and time point are not known. Source material: PBMCs or a T cell subset sorted from them (not recorded which). The chain links TRBV18 to TRBJ2-7; 10 bases match TRBD1. The CDR3 coding sequence is TGTGCCAGCTCGCACCGGGACAGGGGATACGAGCAGTACTTC. Translating it yields CASSHRDRGYEQYF. The whole variable domain, filled in from reference TRBV18 and TRBJ2-7, reads NAGVMQNPRHLVRRRGQEARLRCSPMKGHSHVYWYRQLPEEGLKFMVYLQKENIIDESGMPKERFSAEFPKEGPSILRIQQVVRGDSAAYFCASSHRDRGYEQYFGPGTRLTVT.